A single count supports the clone carrying this TCR beta chain. The antigen is unknown. Trimming pared 3 bases from V and 5 bases from J, leaving 16 bases between. The CDR3 totals 15 residues. Germline-derived CDR1 and CDR2 are ENHRY and SYGVKD. Researchers used 5'RACE with constant-segment primers to make TCR alpha and TCR beta cDNA libraries that carry sample barcodes and UMIs. TCRdb reprocessed the 5' RACE reads via MiXCR and lists one record per CDR3 protein. The profile shows around 500,000 distinct CDR3 sequences, 18% of them singletons. The data derive from a study of T-cell memory formation after mild COVID-19. General study points: Clones contracting day 15 to 85 were balanced CD4/CD8; later expanders leaned CD4+.

Sequencing was performed on PBMCs or a T cell subset sorted from them (not recorded which). The chain recombines TRBV10-3 with TRBJ1-1, with D possibly being TRBD1 (6 bases). This TCR was sampled from an adult woman who had mild COVID-19 (a few samples of this study predate the infection). Cell type and time point are not known. The CDR3 region has the DNA TGTGCCATCAGTGAACACCCGGGACAAGGGACTGAAGCTTTCTTT. It encodes CAISEHPGQGTEAFF.